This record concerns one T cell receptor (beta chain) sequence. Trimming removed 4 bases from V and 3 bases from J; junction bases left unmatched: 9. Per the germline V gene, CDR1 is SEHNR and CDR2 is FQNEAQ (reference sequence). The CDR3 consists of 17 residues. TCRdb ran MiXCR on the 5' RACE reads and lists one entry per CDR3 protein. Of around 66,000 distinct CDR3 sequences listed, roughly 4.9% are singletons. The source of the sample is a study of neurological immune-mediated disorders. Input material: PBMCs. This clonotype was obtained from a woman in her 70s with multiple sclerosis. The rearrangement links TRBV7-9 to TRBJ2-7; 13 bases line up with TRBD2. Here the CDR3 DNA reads TGTGCCAGCAGCTATTTCGGGACTAGCGGGACCCTCTACGAGCAGTACTTC. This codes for CASSYFGTSGTLYEQYF.